The 5 T cell receptor beta chains in this list originate from one sample, sequenced in a study of post-analysis software for immune sequencing data. The library was made from cDNA and included unique molecular identifiers. TCRdb reprocessed the PCR reads via MiXCR and lists one record per CDR3 protein. Here the sample spans about 820,000 distinct CDR3 sequences, about 53% being singletons. Antigens for these TCRs are unknown. Notes on the study in general: In patients, TRBV5-6, TRBV5-1 and TRBV20-1 belonged to about five TRBV segments found more frequently than in controls.

Source material: blood. Every receptor here comes from a girl aged 10-17 years with multiple sclerosis.

This chain joins TRBV29-1 and TRBJ2-1; tentative D call: TRBD2 (5 bases). Between the trimmed V and J ends, which lost 5 bases and 6 bases, there was a span of 17 bases. This CDR3 has 14 amino acids. Germline V CDR1 and CDR2: SQVTM, ANQGSEA. The CDR3 loop reads CSVYTSPSPNEQFF. The CDR3, as DNA: TGCAGCGTTTATACTAGTCCCTCACCCAATGAGCAGTTCTTC.

This clonotype was seen once. J is TRBJ2-1 and V is TRBV12-3 or TRBV12-4, with 13 bases lining up with TRBD2. The length of the CDR3 is 14 residues. Germline trimming cut 6 bases from V and 8 bases from J; bases unmatched to any gene: 4. The CDR3 nucleotides are TGTGCCAGCAGCCTTACTAGCGGGGGGGATGAGCAGTTCTTC. Its translation: CASSLTSGGDEQFF.

The chain links TRBV5-1 to TRBJ2-5, with 9 bases lining up with TRBD1. The J call may be faulty, since TRBJ2-7 better matches the DNA end. Germline assignment: CDR1 SGHRS and CDR2 YFSETQ. This CDR3 is 16 amino acids long. CDR3 nucleotides: TGCGCCAGCAGCTTAACCGGGACAGGGATCGCCTACGAGCAGTACTTC. It encodes CASSLTGTGIAYEQYF.

The chain has TRBV20-1 and TRBJ2-1; maybe TRBD2 (6 bases). Trimming removed 1 base from V and 0 bases from J, with 10 bases in between. The CDR3 loop spans 15 amino acids. Germline V gene data show CDR1 as DFQATT and CDR2 as SNEGSKA (reference sequence). The CDR3 protein is CSARVQRVSYNEQFF. Written as DNA, the CDR3 is TGCAGTGCTAGAGTGCAGCGGGTCTCCTACAATGAGCAGTTCTTC.

This clonotype was recorded many times. At one boundary the junction diverges from the germline segment, which might be a read error. This chain uses TRBV5-1 with TRBJ2-7; 10 nucleotides align to TRBD2. Germline CDR1 SGHRS, CDR2 YFSETQ. The CDR3 sequence is 13 residues long. The CDR3 loop is CASSRTSGYEQYF. The CDR3 bases are TGTGCCAGCAGCCGGACTAGCGGCTACGAGCAGTACTTC.